This T cell receptor beta chain was captured in a study of blood T cell repertoires in COVID-19. Sequencing was performed with immunoSEQ multiplex PCR; in TCRdb, only in-frame clones are kept and a portion is missing. The repertoire holds fewer than 120,000 clones, with roughly 76% as singletons. Trimming shortened V by 4 bases and J by 2 bases, and 13 bases separated the two germline ends. Germline V gene data show CDR1 as SGHKS and CDR2 as YYEKEE (reference sequence). CDR3 size: 15 residues. The V gene is TRBV5-5, the J gene TRBJ1-3, with unresolved D. The sequence derives from a woman aged 55 to 70 with acute or convalescent COVID-19. Sequenced material: peripheral blood. The CDR3 region is CASSPGTRTGNTIYF. The CDR3 nucleotides are TGTGCCAGCAGCCCGGGTACACGGACTGGAAACACCATATATTTT.